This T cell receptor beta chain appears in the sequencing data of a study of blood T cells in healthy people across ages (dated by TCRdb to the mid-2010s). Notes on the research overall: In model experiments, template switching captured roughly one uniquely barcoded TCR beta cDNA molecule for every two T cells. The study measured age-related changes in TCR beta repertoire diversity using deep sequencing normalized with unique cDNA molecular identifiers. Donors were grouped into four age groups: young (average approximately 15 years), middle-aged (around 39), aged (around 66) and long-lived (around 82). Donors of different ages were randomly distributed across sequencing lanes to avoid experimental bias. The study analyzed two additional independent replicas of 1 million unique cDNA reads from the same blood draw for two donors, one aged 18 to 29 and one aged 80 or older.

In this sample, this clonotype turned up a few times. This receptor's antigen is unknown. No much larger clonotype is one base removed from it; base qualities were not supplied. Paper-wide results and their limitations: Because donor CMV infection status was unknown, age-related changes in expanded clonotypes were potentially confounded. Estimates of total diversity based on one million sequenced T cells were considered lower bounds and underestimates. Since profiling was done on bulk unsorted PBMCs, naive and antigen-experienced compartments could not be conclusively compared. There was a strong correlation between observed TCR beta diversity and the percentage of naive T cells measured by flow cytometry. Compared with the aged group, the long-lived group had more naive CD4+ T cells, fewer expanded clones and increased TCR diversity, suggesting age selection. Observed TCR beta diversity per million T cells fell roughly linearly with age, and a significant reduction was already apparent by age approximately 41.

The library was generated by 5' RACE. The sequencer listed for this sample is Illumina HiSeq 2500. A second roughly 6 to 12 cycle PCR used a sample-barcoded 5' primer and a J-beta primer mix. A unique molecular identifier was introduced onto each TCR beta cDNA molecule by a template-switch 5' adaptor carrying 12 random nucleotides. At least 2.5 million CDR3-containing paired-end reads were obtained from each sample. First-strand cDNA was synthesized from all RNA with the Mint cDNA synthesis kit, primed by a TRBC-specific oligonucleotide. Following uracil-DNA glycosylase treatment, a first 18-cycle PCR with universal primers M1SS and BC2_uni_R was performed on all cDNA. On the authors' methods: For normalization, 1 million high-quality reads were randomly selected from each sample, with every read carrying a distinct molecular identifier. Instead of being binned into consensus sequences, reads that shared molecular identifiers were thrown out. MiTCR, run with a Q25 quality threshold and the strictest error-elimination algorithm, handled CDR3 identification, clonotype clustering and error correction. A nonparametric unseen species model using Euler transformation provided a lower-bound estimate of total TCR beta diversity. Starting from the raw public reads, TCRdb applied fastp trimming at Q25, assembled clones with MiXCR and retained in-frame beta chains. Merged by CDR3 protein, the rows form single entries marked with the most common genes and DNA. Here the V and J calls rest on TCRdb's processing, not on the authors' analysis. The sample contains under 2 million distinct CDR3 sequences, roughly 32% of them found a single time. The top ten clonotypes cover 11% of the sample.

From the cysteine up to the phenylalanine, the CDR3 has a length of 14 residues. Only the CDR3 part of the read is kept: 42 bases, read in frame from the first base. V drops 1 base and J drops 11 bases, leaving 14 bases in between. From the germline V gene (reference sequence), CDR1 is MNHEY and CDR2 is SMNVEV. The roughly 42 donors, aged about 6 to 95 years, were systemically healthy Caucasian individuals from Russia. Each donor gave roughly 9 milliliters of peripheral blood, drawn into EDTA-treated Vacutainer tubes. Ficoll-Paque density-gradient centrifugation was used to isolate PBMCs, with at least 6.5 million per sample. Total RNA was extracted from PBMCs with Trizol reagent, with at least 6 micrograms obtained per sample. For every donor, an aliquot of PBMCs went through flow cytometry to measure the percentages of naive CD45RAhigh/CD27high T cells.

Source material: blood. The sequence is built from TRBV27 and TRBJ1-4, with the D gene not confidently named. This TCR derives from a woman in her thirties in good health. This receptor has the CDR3 CASSLFSPPGKLFF. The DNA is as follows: TGTGCCAGCAGTTTATTTAGTCCCCCCGGGAAACTGTTTTTT.